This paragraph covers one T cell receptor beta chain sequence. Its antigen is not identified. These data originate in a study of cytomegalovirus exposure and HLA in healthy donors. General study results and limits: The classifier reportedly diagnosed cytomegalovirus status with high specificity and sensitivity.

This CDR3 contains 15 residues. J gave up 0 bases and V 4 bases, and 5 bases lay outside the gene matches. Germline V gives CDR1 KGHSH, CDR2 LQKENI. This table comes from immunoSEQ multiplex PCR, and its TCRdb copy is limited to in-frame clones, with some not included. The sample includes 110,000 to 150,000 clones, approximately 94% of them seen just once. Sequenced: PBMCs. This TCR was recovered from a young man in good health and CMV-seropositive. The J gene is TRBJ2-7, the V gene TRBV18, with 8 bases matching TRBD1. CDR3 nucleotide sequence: TGTGCCAGCTCACGGGACAGGCCTAGCTCCTACGAGCAGTACTTC. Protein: CASSRDRPSSYEQYF.